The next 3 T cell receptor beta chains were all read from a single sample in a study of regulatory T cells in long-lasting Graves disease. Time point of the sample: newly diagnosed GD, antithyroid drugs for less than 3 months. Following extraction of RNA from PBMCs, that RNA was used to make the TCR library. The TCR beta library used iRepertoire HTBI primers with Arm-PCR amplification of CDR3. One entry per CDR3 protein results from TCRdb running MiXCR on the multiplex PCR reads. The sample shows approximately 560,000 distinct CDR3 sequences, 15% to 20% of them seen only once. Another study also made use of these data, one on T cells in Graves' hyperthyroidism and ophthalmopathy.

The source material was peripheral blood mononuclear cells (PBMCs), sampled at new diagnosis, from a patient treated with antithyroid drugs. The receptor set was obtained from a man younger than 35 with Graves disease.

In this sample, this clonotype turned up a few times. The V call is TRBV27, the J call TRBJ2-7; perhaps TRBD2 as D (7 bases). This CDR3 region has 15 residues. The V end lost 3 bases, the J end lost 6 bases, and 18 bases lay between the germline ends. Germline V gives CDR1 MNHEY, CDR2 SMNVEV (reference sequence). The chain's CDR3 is CASSLGGGGWGEQYF. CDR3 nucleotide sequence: TGTGCCAGCAGTTTGGGGGGAGGGGGATGGGGCGAGCAGTACTTC.

The CDR3 loop reads CASSPYGFDTQYF. DNA of the CDR3: TGTGCCAGCAGTCCTTACGGATTCGATACGCAGTATTTT. The gene calls are TRBV6-4 and TRBJ2-3, with D hard to call. Per germline, CDR1 MRHNA and CDR2 SNTAGT. The CDR3 covers 13 residues. V was pared by 5 bases and J by 6 bases, with 12 bases between.

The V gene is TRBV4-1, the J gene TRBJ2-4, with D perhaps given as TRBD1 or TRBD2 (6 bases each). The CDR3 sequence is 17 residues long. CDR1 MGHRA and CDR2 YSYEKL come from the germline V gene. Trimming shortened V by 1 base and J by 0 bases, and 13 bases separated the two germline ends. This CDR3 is CASSQGGRGTAKNIQYF. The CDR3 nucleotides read TGCGCCAGCAGCCAAGGGGGGCGGGGTACAGCCAAAAACATTCAGTACTTC.